The rows below give T cell receptor beta chains drawn from one sample of a study of breast tumors, draining lymph nodes, adjacent tissues. TCRdb reprocessed the multiplex PCR reads via MiXCR and lists one record per CDR3 protein. The sample includes about 31,000 distinct CDR3 sequences, 60% to 80% of them seen just once. The sample comprised breast tumor tissue. The receptors stem from a female donor with breast cancer. Some clones in this sample may be carry-over from other donors' samples. Both conserved end residues are part of each CDR3. A D gene is named only where the DNA matches it firmly. Not every row has a clone size; where given, it reads once, few, many or a size class.

TRBJ1-2,TRBD1,-,TRBV29-1,CSVRTGLTGGYTF,TGCAGCGTCAGGACAGGGCTAACAGGAGGCTACACCTTC
TRBJ2-7,TRBD1,many,TRBV20-1,CSARGGTGGMYEQYF,TGCAGTGCTAGAGGGGGGACAGGGGGAATGTACGAGCAGTACTTC
TRBJ1-5,-,-,TRBV20-1,CSARPVSNQPQHF,TGCAGTGCTAGGCCAGTTAGCAATCAGCCCCAGCATTTT
TRBJ2-3,-,-,TRBV6-1,CASSEKGSTDTQYF,TGTGCCAGCAGTGAAAAGGGTAGCACAGATACGCAGTATTTT
TRBJ2-5,-,many,TRBV28,CASSLYKGPETQYF,TGTGCCAGCAGTTTATATAAGGGACCCGAGACCCAGTACTTC
TRBJ1-3,-,-,TRBV6-6,CASTTGEGGNTIYF,TGTGCCAGCACCACAGGTGAAGGTGGAAACACCATATATTTT
TRBJ1-6,-,-,TRBV20-1,CSLQGRKNSPLHF,TGCAGCCTCCAGGGACGGAAAAATTCACCCCTCCACTTT
TRBJ2-7,TRBD2,many,TRBV27,CASSSWGGLASHEQYF,TGTGCCAGCAGCTCCTGGGGGGGACTAGCTTCCCACGAGCAGTACTTC
TRBJ1-5,TRBD1,-,TRBV19,CASSEGQVIDQPQHF,TGTGCCAGTAGTGAGGGACAGGTAATCGATCAGCCCCAGCATTTT
TRBJ1-2,-,medium-sized,TRBV9,CASSARGGANYGYTF,TGTGCCAGCAGCGCCCGTGGGGGCGCTAACTATGGCTACACCTTC
TRBJ2-1,-,once,TRBV24-1,CATEAGDSYNEQFF,TGTGCCACCGAGGCAGGCGACTCCTACAATGAGCAGTTCTTC
TRBJ1-5,-,once,TRBV24-1,CATSDFDSQPQHF,TGTGCCACCAGTGATTTCGACAGTCAGCCCCAGCATTTT
TRBJ2-3,-,-,TRBV5-1,CASRYSGSNTDTQYF,TGCGCCAGCAGATACAGCGGTAGCAACACAGATACGCAGTATTTT
TRBJ1-6,-,medium-sized,TRBV6-5,CASSYQKRGNSPLHF,TGTGCCAGCAGTTACCAAAAAAGGGGGAATTCACCCCTCCACTTT
TRBJ1-4,TRBD1,many,TRBV29-1,CSVDLGQGPRMAEKLFF,TGCAGCGTTGATTTGGGACAGGGGCCTCGCATGGCTGAAAAACTGTTTTTT
TRBJ2-1,-,many,TRBV7-9,CASSQDSLGQFF,TGTGCCAGCAGCCAGGACAGTTTGGGGCAGTTCTTC
TRBJ2-3,TRBD2,-,TRBV7-6,CASSKLAGGTDTQYF,TGTGCCAGCAGTAAACTAGCGGGGGGCACAGATACGCAGTATTTT
TRBJ2-5,TRBD1,-,TRBV9,CASSEPNRGGETQYF,TGTGCCAGCAGTGAACCCAACAGGGGTGGGGAGACCCAGTACTTC
TRBJ2-2,-,few,TRBV24-1,CATRNGRGGPTGELFF,TGTGCCACCAGAAACGGACGGGGAGGCCCCACCGGGGAGCTGTTTTTT
TRBJ1-3,TRBD1,-,TRBV4-2,CASSDGDSVVNTIYF,TGTGCCAGCAGCGATGGGGACAGTGTCGTGAACACCATATATTTT
TRBJ2-7,TRBD1,-,TRBV6-2/TRBV6-3,CASRRPGQGASYEQYF,TGTGCCAGCAGAAGACCGGGACAGGGAGCCTCCTACGAGCAGTACTTC
TRBJ1-5,-,-,TRBV6-2/TRBV6-3,CASSPGQGNQPQHF,TGTGCCAGCAGTCCCGGGCAGGGCAATCAGCCCCAGCATTTT
TRBJ2-5,TRBD2,-,TRBV7-2,CASTRLASQETQYF,TGTGCCAGTACCCGACTAGCGAGCCAAGAGACCCAGTACTTC
TRBJ1-4,TRBD1,-,TRBV9,CASSRGTANEKLFF,TGTGCCAGCAGTCGTGGGACAGCTAATGAAAAACTGTTTTTT